This T cell receptor (beta chain) was captured in a study of human T cells and chemical hapten exposure. Study-wide context: DPC 0.01% went on the upper back by patch test, with reading at 6 days.

Documented time point: pre-sensitization, week 0. Treatment of the sample: therapeutic diphenylcyclopropenone sensitization with weekly scalp DPC. MiXCR, applied by TCRdb to the RACE reads, yields one record per CDR3 protein. The sample has some 300,000 distinct CDR3 sequences; over 5% are singletons. V was trimmed by 8 bases and J by 3 bases, leaving 10 bases between them. The germline V gene encodes CDR1 MNHEY and CDR2 SVGEGT. The CDR3 totals 12 residues. The rearrangement joins TRBV6-2 or TRBV6-3 to TRBJ2-5, with TRBD2 as a possible D gene (6 bases). This TCR was recovered from a woman under 30 with alopecia areata. Some clones in this sample may be carry-over from other donors' samples. The sequenced sample was whole blood, obtained in connection with sensitization to the hapten diphenylcyclopropenone (DPC). CDR3: CASAREKETQYF. The CDR3 coding sequence is TGTGCCAGCGCGCGGGAAAAAGAGACCCAGTACTTC.